These T cell receptor beta chains were read from a single sample in a study of cytomegalovirus exposure and HLA in healthy donors. TCRdb's table, derived via immunoSEQ multiplex PCR, lists solely in-frame clones and lacks some. In the table there are approximately 120,000 clones, over 75% of which are singletons. The material sequenced was PBMCs. These receptor sequences come from a man aged 18 to 30 in good health and CMV-seropositive. The CDR3 runs from the conserved cysteine through the conserved F or W. D genes are given only for firm matches. Clone size appears in some rows only: once, few, many, or a class for an expanded clone.

d_gene | j_gene | v_gene | abundance | CDR3nt | CDR3aa
- | TRBJ2-1 | TRBV15 | - | TGTGCCACCAGCAGAGGACTAGAGCCCTACAATGAGCAGTTCTTC | CATSRGLEPYNEQFF
TRBD1 | TRBJ1-5 | TRBV6-7 | once | TGTGCCAGCAGCCCCCGCTACAGGGGTACCAATCAGCCCCAGCATTTT | CASSPRYRGTNQPQHF
- | TRBJ1-1 | TRBV7-6 | - | TGTGCCAGCAGCCTCCCGGGACAAAACACTGAAGCTTTCTTT | CASSLPGQNTEAFF
- | TRBJ2-1 | TRBV2 | - | TGTGCCAGCAGTGAAAGTAGCTCCTACAATGAGCAGTTCTTC | CASSESSSYNEQFF
TRBD1 | TRBJ2-7 | TRBV7-9 | - | TGTGCCAGCAGCTCCCACAGGGGGGAGTACTTC | CASSSHRGEYF
- | TRBJ2-1 | TRBV29-1 | - | TGCAGCGTTGAAGATCCCAGGGGTCGAGAGGACGATGAGCAGTTCTTC | CSVEDPRGREDDEQFF
- | TRBJ2-3 | TRBV7-6 | - | TGTGCCAGCAGCCGAACTCAGGGTATTAGCACAGATACGCAGTATTTT | CASSRTQGISTDTQYF
- | TRBJ1-6 | TRBV19 | - | TGTGCCAGTAGTAGCGGGGTACTTGATTCACCCCTCCACTTT | CASSSGVLDSPLHF
- | TRBJ2-1 | TRBV6-4 | - | TGTGCCAGCAGTTTACTAGCCTGGGGCTCCTACAATGAGCAGTTCTTC | CASSLLAWGSYNEQFF
- | TRBJ2-3 | TRBV7-8 | - | TGTGCCAGCAGCCCCTGGGAACAGGGCACAGATACGCAGTATTTT | CASSPWEQGTDTQYF
TRBD1 | TRBJ1-2 | TRBV5-6 | - | TGTGCCAGCAGCTTGCGCGTAGGGACAGGGGCTAACTATGGCTACACCTTC | CASSLRVGTGANYGYTF
- | TRBJ1-5 | TRBV19 | once | TGTGCCAGTAGTATCAATAGCCTGCCCCAGCATTTT | CASSINSLPQHF
- | TRBJ1-1 | TRBV5-1 | - | TGCGCCAGCAGCTTGGACAATTTGAACACTGAAGCTTTCTTT | CASSLDNLNTEAFF
TRBD1 | TRBJ1-2 | TRBV7-9 | - | TGTGCCAGCAGCGAGACAGGGGATGGCTACACCTTC | CASSETGDGYTF
TRBD2 | TRBJ2-7 | TRBV6-5 | few | TGTGCCAGCAGACTAGCGGAACTTTGGGAGCAGTACTTC | CASRLAELWEQYF
TRBD1 | TRBJ2-1 | TRBV5-5 | - | TGTGCCAGCACCCATAATGCCTACGGACAGGTTAACAATGAGCAGTTCTTC | CASTHNAYGQVNNEQFF
TRBD2 | TRBJ2-2 | TRBV6-6 | - | TGTGCCAGCAGTCTGACTAGCGGGAAGGCGGTCGGGGAGCTGTTTTTT | CASSLTSGKAVGELFF
- | TRBJ2-1 | TRBV2 | few | TGTGCCGGCGGGACTTACAATGAGCAGTTCTTC | CAGGTYNEQFF
TRBD2 | TRBJ2-1 | TRBV27 | - | TGTGCCAGCAGTTTCAGGACTAGCGGCAATGAGCAGTTCTTC | CASSFRTSGNEQFF
TRBD1 | TRBJ1-4 | TRBV7-9 | - | TGTGCCAGCAGCTTAGTGGGACAGGGCAAGAGTGAAAAACTGTTTTTT | CASSLVGQGKSEKLFF
- | TRBJ2-1 | TRBV10-3 | - | TGTGCCATCAGACCGCAGGGGGGTGTGTCCTACAATGAGCAGTTCTTC | CAIRPQGGVSYNEQFF
- | TRBJ2-7 | TRBV7-8 | few | TGTGCCAGCAGCTTAGCGGTCAGGGGATACGAGCAGTACTTC | CASSLAVRGYEQYF
TRBD2 | TRBJ2-5 | TRBV2 | - | TGTGCCAGCAGGGCGGAACTAGCGGGGCCCGCCGAGACCCAGTACTTC | CASRAELAGPAETQYF
- | TRBJ1-5 | TRBV6-6 | - | TGTGCCAGCAGTTACTCGGGGGGGAATCAGCCCCAGCATTTT | CASSYSGGNQPQHF
TRBD1 | TRBJ2-5 | TRBV10-3 | - | TGTGCCATCAGTGCGGACAGGGGGTTCCAAGAGACCCAGTACTTC | CAISADRGFQETQYF
- | TRBJ2-1 | TRBV5-1 | - | TGCGCCAGCAGGCGGATGACAGTACTCTCCTACAATGAGCAGTTCTTC | CASRRMTVLSYNEQFF
TRBD2 | TRBJ2-7 | TRBV5-1 | - | TGCGCCAGCAGCCTATCTAGCGGAAGCTCCTACGAGCAGTACTTC | CASSLSSGSSYEQYF
- | TRBJ1-2 | TRBV6-5 | - | TGTGCCAGCAGCCCTGATTGGAGGGGCTACACCTTC | CASSPDWRGYTF
- | TRBJ2-7 | TRBV6-4 | - | TGTGCCAGCGGCCCTCCCACAGTGGGCGAGCAGTACTTC | CASGPPTVGEQYF
- | TRBJ2-3 | TRBV30 | - | TGTGCCTGGACACAGGGTAGAAGCACAGATACGCAGTATTTT | CAWTQGRSTDTQYF
- | TRBJ1-2 | TRBV9 | - | TGTGCCAGCAGCGTAGCCTCAGGGATCGGCTACACCTTC | CASSVASGIGYTF
- | TRBJ2-1 | TRBV6-1 | - | TGTGCCAGCAGAGAGGCTAGCTCCTACAATGAGCAGTTCTTC | CASREASSYNEQFF
- | TRBJ2-7 | TRBV2 | once | TGTGCCAGCAGTGGTTCAGATAACTACGAGCAGTACTTC | CASSGSDNYEQYF
- | TRBJ2-3 | TRBV6-4 | few | TGTGCCAGCAGTGCGAACTCGGGTGGTTCAGATACGCAGTATTTT | CASSANSGGSDTQYF
TRBD2 | TRBJ2-2 | TRBV5-1 | - | TGCGCCAGCAGCTTATTAGCGGGGAGAGCCGGGGAGCTGTTTTTT | CASSLLAGRAGELFF
TRBD1 | TRBJ1-1 | TRBV4-3 | - | TGCGCCAGCAGCCAAGAGCGCACAGGGGTTCTGCGGACTGAAGCTTTCTTT | CASSQERTGVLRTEAFF
TRBD1 | TRBJ2-7 | TRBV7-9 | - | TGTGCCAGCACCTACAGGGGGCCGGGCGAGCAGTACTTC | CASTYRGPGEQYF
- | TRBJ1-1 | TRBV18 | - | TGTGCCAGCTCACCGGTTCGAGGTTTGAACACTGAAGCTTTCTTT | CASSPVRGLNTEAFF
TRBD1 | TRBJ1-4 | TRBV7-6 | - | TGTGCCAGCAGCCCCAAACCCGCCGGGACAGCCTATGAAAAACTGTTTTTT | CASSPKPAGTAYEKLFF
TRBD2 | TRBJ2-2 | TRBV6-5 | - | TGTGCCAGCAGTTCTGGCGGACTAGGAACCGGGGAGCTGTTTTTT | CASSSGGLGTGELFF
- | TRBJ2-7 | TRBV12-5 | once | TGTGCTAGTGGTTTGACAGGGACCCACTACGAGCAGTACTTC | CASGLTGTHYEQYF
- | TRBJ1-4 | TRBV28 | - | TGTGCCAGCATGCTCAGGACAGATGCTACCTCAGCTAATGAAAAACTGTTTTTT | CASMLRTDATSANEKLFF
TRBD1 | TRBJ1-1 | TRBV5-6 | - | TGTGCCAGCAGCTCCACAGGGGGGTGGAACACTGAAGCTTTCTTT | CASSSTGGWNTEAFF
TRBD2 | TRBJ2-2 | TRBV10-3 | - | TGTGCCATCAGTGAGACCTACCCGGGAGGGGACACCGGGGAGCTGTTTTTT | CAISETYPGGDTGELFF
- | TRBJ1-4 | TRBV5-5 | - | TGTGCCAGCAGCTTGGACAGGGAGTTTGAAAAACTGTTTTTT | CASSLDREFEKLFF
- | TRBJ2-1 | TRBV9 | - | TGTGCCAGCAGCGTAGGGGGGGACAATGAGCAGTTCTTC | CASSVGGDNEQFF
TRBD1 | TRBJ2-2 | TRBV29-1 | - | TGCAGCGGGGGACAGCACACCGGGGAGCTGTTTTTT | CSGGQHTGELFF
TRBD1 | TRBJ2-7 | TRBV27 | - | TGTGCCAGCAGTCCGGAGGACAGGGAGCCCTACGAGCAGTACTTC | CASSPEDREPYEQYF
TRBD2 | TRBJ2-1 | TRBV11-2 | once | TGTGCCAGCAGCAGTAACGGGGGGGTAGGCAATGAGCAGTTCTTC | CASSSNGGVGNEQFF
- | TRBJ2-3 | TRBV10-3 | - | TGTGCCATCAGTGAGTCGTTAGAGACAGATACGCAGTATTTT | CAISESLETDTQYF
TRBD2 | TRBJ2-3 | TRBV15 | - | TGTGCCACCAGCAGAGGGGATAGCGGGAGTTTCGATACGCAGTATTTT | CATSRGDSGSFDTQYF
- | TRBJ2-3 | TRBV5-1 | - | TGCGCCAGCAGCTTAACCGGACTTTGGGGAGATACGCAGTATTTT | CASSLTGLWGDTQYF
- | TRBJ2-7 | TRBV7-2 | - | TGTGCCAGCAGCTTAGGAGGCCACGAGCAGTACTTC | CASSLGGHEQYF
- | TRBJ1-2 | TRBV12-5 | few | TGTGCTAGTGGTTTAACCCCCCAGGGAAAGGATGGCTACACCTTC | CASGLTPQGKDGYTF
- | TRBJ1-1 | TRBV19 | - | TGTGCCAGTAATAATTGGAGGGGGGGTAGAAATGTAGCTTTCTTT | CASNNWRGGRNVAFF
TRBD1 | TRBJ2-7 | TRBV7-6 | - | TGTGCCAGCAGCTCCCAGGGGGCCCTTAGCTACGAGCAGTACTTC | CASSSQGALSYEQYF
TRBD1 | TRBJ2-7 | TRBV5-1 | - | TGCGCCAGCAGCCCGTCCGGGACAGGGGTGTTTGAGCAGTACTTC | CASSPSGTGVFEQYF
- | TRBJ2-7 | TRBV2 | - | TGTGCCAGCAGTGAAGGCAGGGGGGTGTCCTACGAGCAGTACTTC | CASSEGRGVSYEQYF
- | TRBJ2-1 | TRBV7-2 | few | TGTGCCAGCAGCTTAGCCGCGGGGGCCTCCTACAATGAGCAGTTCTTC | CASSLAAGASYNEQFF
TRBD1 | TRBJ2-5 | TRBV14 | - | TGTGCCAGCAGCCAAGATCGGGTAATACAGGGGACGCTCCATAGGGGCCAGTACTTC | CASSQDRVIQGTLHRGQYF